One and the same sample provided the 3 T cell receptor beta chains below, sequenced in a study of blood T cell repertoires in COVID-19. The assay was immunoSEQ multiplex PCR, and TCRdb's table has in-frame clones only and misses some. This table has 90,000 to 110,000 clones, around 81% appearing once. Sequenced: peripheral blood. The receptors come from a man older than 75 with acute or convalescent COVID-19.

This clone was observed a handful of times. CDR3 sequence reads: CASSLGTVNTEAFF. CDR3 nucleotides: TGTGCCAGCAGTTTAGGGACAGTGAACACTGAAGCTTTCTTT. V and J are TRBV28 and TRBJ1-1; TRBD1 aligns across 7 bases. Germline V CDR1 and CDR2: MDHEN, SYDVKM. The CDR3 has 14 residues. V gave up 2 bases and J gave up 0 bases; unmatched junction bases: 0.

The rearrangement links TRBV12-5 to TRBJ2-3; 8 nucleotides line up with TRBD2. Germline assignment: CDR1 LGHNT and CDR2 FRNRAP. V lost 0 bases, J lost 4 bases, and 3 bases stayed unmatched. The CDR3 has 15 amino acids. The CDR3 bases are TGTGCTAGTGGTTTGGTAGGGACTAGGCCAGATACGCAGTATTTT. Encoded protein: CASGLVGTRPDTQYF.

The chain uses TRBV5-1 and TRBJ1-4, with TRBD1 as a possible D gene (6 bases). The CDR3 loop spans 14 amino acids. V was clipped by 5 bases and J by 5 bases, with 13 bases between them. CDR1 and CDR2 (germline): SGHRS, YFSETQ. This CDR3 reads CASSSGALNEKLFF. Here the CDR3 DNA reads TGCGCCAGCAGTTCAGGGGCTCTCAATGAAAAACTGTTTTTT.